These T cell receptor beta chains were read from a single sample in a study of cytomegalovirus exposure and HLA in healthy donors. The repertoire was sequenced with immunoSEQ multiplex PCR; TCRdb's copy has only in-frame clones and lacks some. The sample yields roughly 130,000 clones, around four fifths seen once. Material for sequencing was PBMCs. The receptor set was obtained from a woman aged 40-49 years in good health and CMV-seropositive. Both conserved end residues are part of each CDR3. Fields, in order: V gene, CDR3 protein.

TRBV4-1,CASSPDRTNQPQHF
TRBV7-8,CASSPLTSRGETQYF
TRBV10-3,CAISGLGVAEAFF
TRBV28,CASSLAGYGYTF
TRBV2,CASTGQGVVGEQYF
TRBV10-3,CAISVSGEGAEAFF
TRBV19,CASSSRGMNTEAFF
TRBV5-5,CASSPYWTFSYEQYF
TRBV5-4,CASSSGTSGQVNEQFF
TRBV5-6,CASSLLSSYNEQFF
TRBV10-3,CAISDPGFLSEQYF
TRBV28,CASSAPPSGTGSYEQYF
TRBV5-5,CASSQKTAYSSYNEQFF
TRBV29-1,CSVASLKGLRAYEQYF
TRBV19,CASRPPDRGNTEAFF
TRBV18,CASSPGQGWRNGYTF
TRBV19,CASSISSQGRADTQYF
TRBV21-1,CASSKSSQAGDSHQPQHF
TRBV5-1,CASRTGTGGEKLFF
TRBV5-1,CASSQGLAGGPTDTQYF
TRBV4-3,CASSQDGGAAQPQHF